This entry lists 8 T cell receptor beta chains sequenced from one sample in a study of blood T cell repertoires in COVID-19. Sequenced by immunoSEQ multiplex PCR; TCRdb stores in-frame clones only, minus some. The data show 500,000 or so clones, approximately 90% seen once. The sequencing sample was made of PBMCs or T cells enriched from blood (not recorded which). These receptors were obtained from a woman under 30 who had recovered from COVID-19.

CDR3 sequence: CSADPIPSIANYGYTF. The CDR3 nucleotides are TGCAGCGCGGACCCCATCCCAAGTATCGCGAACTATGGCTACACCTTC. The chain joins TRBV29-1 to TRBJ1-2, with unresolved D. Trimming shortened V by 7 bases and J by 2 bases, and 23 bases separated the two germline ends. The CDR3 is 16 residues long. Per the germline V gene, CDR1 is SQVTM and CDR2 is ANQGSEA.

This rearrangement joins TRBV6-5 to TRBJ2-7, with 7 bases identical to TRBD2. CDR3 size: 15 residues. Germline assignment: CDR1 MNHEY and CDR2 SVGAGI. V trimming: 5 bases; J trimming: 0 bases; junction bases outside the gene matches: 7. The CDR3: CASSPGEGGSYEQYF. For the CDR3, the DNA is TGTGCCAGCAGTCCCGGGGAGGGTGGCTCCTACGAGCAGTACTTC.

A note on this clone: Other DNA sequences in this specimen translate into the identical CDR3. This sequence joins TRBV20-1 and TRBJ2-5; D is uncertain. Germline CDR1 is DFQATT and CDR2 is SNEGSKA (reference sequence). Trimming left V 6 bases short and J 2 bases short, with 4 bases between. CDR3 length: 10 residues. The CDR3 region is CSALQETQYF. The CDR3 coding sequence is TGCAGTGCCCTACAAGAGACCCAGTACTTC.

V gene TRBV2 combines with J gene TRBJ2-4; D is undetermined. CDR3 length: 11 amino acids. Germline assignment: CDR1 SNHLY and CDR2 FYNNEI. The V and J ends lost 7 bases and 8 bases respectively, with 9 bases between them. CDR3 sequence reads: CASTSSYIQYF. The CDR3 DNA reads as TGTGCCAGCACGTCTTCTTACATTCAGTACTTC.

This clone was observed once. The rearrangement links TRBV7-9 to TRBJ1-2, with 12 bases aligning to TRBD1. CDR1 SEHNR and CDR2 FQNEAQ come from the germline V gene (reference sequence). With 5 bases clipped from V and 8 bases from J, the junction kept 6 bases outside the gene matches. The length of the CDR3 is 14 residues. The CDR3 DNA sequence: TGTGCCAGCAGCCGCGGGACAGGGGGCGCAGGCTACACCTTC. Protein product: CASSRGTGGAGYTF. Filled out from reference TRBV7-9 and TRBJ1-2, the complete variable domain reads DTGVSQNPRHKITKRGQNVTFRCDPISEHNRLYWYRQTLGQGPEFLTYFQNEAQLEKSRLLSDRFSAERPKGSFSTLEIQRTEQGDSAMYLCASSRGTGGAGYTFGSGTRLTVV.

The chain couples TRBV7-3 to TRBJ2-2, with TRBD2 matching 11 bases. J lost 3 bases, V lost 6 bases, and 6 bases had no gene match. The germline gives CDR1 SGHTA, CDR2 FQGTGA. This CDR3 is built from 16 residues. CDR3 coding DNA: TGTGCCAGCAGGGCACTAGCGGGGGCTGACACCGGGGAGCTGTTTTTT. Protein sequence: CASRALAGADTGELFF.

The gene calls are TRBV12-3 or TRBV12-4 and TRBJ1-6; D remains ambiguous. The CDR3 is made up of 13 amino acids. The V end was cut by 8 bases, the J end by 2 bases, with 7 bases between. In DNA, the CDR3 is TGTGCCAGCCTCCGGGCCTATAATTCACCCCTCCACTTT. Protein product: CASLRAYNSPLHF.

Points on this clone: Other DNA variants within this sample encode the same CDR3. This chain joins TRBV5-1 and TRBJ2-1; 13 nucleotides match TRBD2. In germline, CDR1 is SGHRS, CDR2 YFSETQ. V was clipped by 2 bases and J by 7 bases; unmatched bases: 3. The CDR3 is 15 amino acids. Written as DNA, the CDR3 is TGCGCCAGCAGCTTACTAGCGGGGGGGCCGAATGAGCAGTTCTTC. It codes for CASSLLAGGPNEQFF.